The sequence of this T cell receptor (beta chain) was determined in a study of chemoradiotherapy in HPV16-positive cancers. The study's findings and limits: Candidate HPV-specific clones and E7-related TCR motifs grew in tumor during treatment. Better recurrence-free survival went with HPV-responsive T-cell expansion in HPV16-positive patients.

Germline CDR1 is MGHRA and CDR2 is YSYEKL. With 0 bases removed from V and 2 bases from J, the gap between germline ends came to 8 bases. This CDR3 has 14 amino acids. Only in-frame clones appear in the TCRdb table, and some are missing; sequencing was by immunoSEQ multiplex PCR. The sample contains approximately 12,000 clones, roughly three quarters of which appear only once. To note about this clone: Antigen specificity is unknown.

V usage is TRBV4-1 and J usage is TRBJ2-7; perhaps TRBD2 as D (5 bases). This specimen was acquired from a patient who underwent chemoradiotherapy. This receptor was taken from a human donor with HPV-associated anogenital cancer. CDR3 nucleotides: TGCGCCAGCAGCCAAGAACGAGGGACCTACGAGCAGTACTTC. This codes for CASSQERGTYEQYF.